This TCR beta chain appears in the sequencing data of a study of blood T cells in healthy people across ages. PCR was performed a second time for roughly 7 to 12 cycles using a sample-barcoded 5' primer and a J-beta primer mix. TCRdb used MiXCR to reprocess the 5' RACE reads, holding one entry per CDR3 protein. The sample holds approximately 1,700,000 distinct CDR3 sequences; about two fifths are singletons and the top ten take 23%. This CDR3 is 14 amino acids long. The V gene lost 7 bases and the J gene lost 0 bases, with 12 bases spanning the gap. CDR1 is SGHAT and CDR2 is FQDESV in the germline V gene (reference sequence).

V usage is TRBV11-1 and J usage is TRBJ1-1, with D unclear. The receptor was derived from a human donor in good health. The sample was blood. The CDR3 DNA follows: TGTGCCAGCACCTATTTCGGCATGAACACTGAAGCTTTCTTT. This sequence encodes CASTYFGMNTEAFF.